This T cell receptor beta chain comes out of a study of CD8+ T cells in alopecia areata. Whole-study findings and limits: Although TCR sharing was seen in mice, sharing across patients was less clear, possibly for HLA-related reasons. For lesional scalp, especially alopecia totalis/universalis, clonality was higher than in normal scalp. For baseline CD8+ expansion, any link to response stays uncertain with one nonresponder.

cDNA prepared by RNA extraction and subsequent reverse transcription served as the template for sequencing. Data came from immunoSEQ multiplex PCR; TCRdb stores just in-frame clones and leaves some out. The data contain around 190,000 clones, around 60% of them singletons. Described treatment: oral pan-JAK inhibitor, 5-10 mg twice daily. This CDR3 comprises 13 residues. This clone was counted only a few times. Its target is unknown. The sequence derives from a human donor with alopecia areata. The specimen comprised CD4+ T cells sorted from blood, sampled between weeks 49 and 50, from a patient treated with tofacitinib. The V gene is TRBV21-1, the J gene TRBJ2-1; TRBD1, the table's D call, lacks a check against the DNA. TRBV21-1 counts as a pseudogene. This CDR3 is CAERTGLGNEQFF. The CDR3 nucleotides read TGTGCCGAACGGACAGGTTTGGGCAATGAGCAGTTCTTC.